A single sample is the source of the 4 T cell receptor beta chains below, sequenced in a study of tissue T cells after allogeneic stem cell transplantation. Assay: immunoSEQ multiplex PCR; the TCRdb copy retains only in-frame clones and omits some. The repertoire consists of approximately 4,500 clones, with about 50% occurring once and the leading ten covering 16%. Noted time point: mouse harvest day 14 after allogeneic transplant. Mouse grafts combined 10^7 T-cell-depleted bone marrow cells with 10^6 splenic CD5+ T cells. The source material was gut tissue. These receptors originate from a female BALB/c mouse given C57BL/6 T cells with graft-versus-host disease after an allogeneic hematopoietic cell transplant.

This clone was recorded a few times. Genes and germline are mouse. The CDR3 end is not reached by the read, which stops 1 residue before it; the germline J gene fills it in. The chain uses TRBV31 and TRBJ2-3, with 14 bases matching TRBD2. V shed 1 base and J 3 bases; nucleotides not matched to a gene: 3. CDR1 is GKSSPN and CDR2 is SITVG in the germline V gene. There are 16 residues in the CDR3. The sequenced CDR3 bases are TGTGCCTGGAGTCCCCGGGACTGGGGGGGCGCAGAAACGCTGTAT. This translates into CAWSPRDWGGAETLY. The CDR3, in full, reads CAWSPRDWGGAETLYF.

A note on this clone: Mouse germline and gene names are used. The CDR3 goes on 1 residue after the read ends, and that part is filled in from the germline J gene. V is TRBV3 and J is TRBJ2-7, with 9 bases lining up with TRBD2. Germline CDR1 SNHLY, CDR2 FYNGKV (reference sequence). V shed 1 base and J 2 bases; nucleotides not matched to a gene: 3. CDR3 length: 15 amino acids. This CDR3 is CASSLVLGGTYEQYF. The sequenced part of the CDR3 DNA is TGTGCCAGCAGCTTAGTACTGGGGGGTACCTATGAACAGTAC.

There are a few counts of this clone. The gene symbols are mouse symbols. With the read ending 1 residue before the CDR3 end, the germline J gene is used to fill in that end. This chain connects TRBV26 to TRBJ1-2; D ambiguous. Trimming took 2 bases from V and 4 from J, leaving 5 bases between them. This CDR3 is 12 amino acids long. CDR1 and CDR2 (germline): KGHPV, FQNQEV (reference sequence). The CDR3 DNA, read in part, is TGTGCCAGCAGTCTGAGCGGCTCCGACTACACC. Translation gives CASSLSGSDYT. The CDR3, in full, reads CASSLSGSDYTF.

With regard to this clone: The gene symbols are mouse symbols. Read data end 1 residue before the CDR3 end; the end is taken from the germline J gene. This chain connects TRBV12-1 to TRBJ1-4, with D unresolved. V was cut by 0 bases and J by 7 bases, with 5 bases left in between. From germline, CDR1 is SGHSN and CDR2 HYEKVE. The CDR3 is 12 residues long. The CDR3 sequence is CASSLDSERLFF. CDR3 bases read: TGTGCCAGCTCTCTCGATAGCGAAAGATTATTT.